This TCR beta chain originates from a study of response to subunit inactivated influenza vaccine. One entry per CDR3 protein, called by TCRdb with MiXCR from the RT-PCR reads. The table shows roughly 630,000 distinct CDR3 sequences, with 14% occurring only once. The V end lost 3 bases, the J end lost 4 bases, and 16 bases lay between the germline ends. This CDR3 contains 16 residues. Germline V gives CDR1 LGHNA, CDR2 YNFKEQ. The sequences come from PBMCs from blood, collected roughly 15 days before vaccination. This chain connects TRBV4-2 to TRBJ2-1, with TRBD2 as a possible D gene (6 bases). The TCR originated in a man in his fifties who received an inactivated influenza vaccine. This CDR3 is CASSHAGASAYNEQFF. The CDR3 DNA is TGTGCCAGCAGCCACGCTGGGGCTAGCGCATACAATGAGCAGTTCTTC.